The 17 T cell receptor beta chains below were found in one sample sequenced in a study of radiation and T cells in renal cell carcinoma. Clones were read by immunoSEQ multiplex PCR, and TCRdb kept only the in-frame ones, dropping some. The repertoire holds 150,000 or so clones, with about 87% as singletons. The time point is: baseline pretreatment blood. Treatment in this sample: 15 Gy SBRT to primary tumor, nephrectomy 4 weeks later. The sequenced sample was blood, obtained from a patient whose treatment included radiotherapy and nephrectomy. The receptor source for this set is a woman in her 70s with renal cell carcinoma.

The gene calls are TRBV19 and TRBJ1-2; D unclear. The CDR3 runs 14 residues. Germline lookup yields CDR1 LNHDA and CDR2 SQIVND (reference sequence). Trimming left V 2 bases short and J 1 base short, with 8 bases between. CDR3 residues: CASSIRDINYGYTF. Written as DNA, the CDR3 is TGTGCCAGTAGTATACGGGATATTAACTATGGCTACACCTTC.

This chain uses TRBV27 with TRBJ2-7; D might be TRBD1 (6 bases). The V and J ends lost 8 bases and 2 bases respectively, with 10 bases between them. The CDR3 runs 12 residues. The germline V gene has CDR1 MNHEY and CDR2 SMNVEV (reference sequence). Here the CDR3 reads CASRTVPYEQYF. As DNA, the CDR3 is TGTGCCAGCCGGACAGTTCCCTACGAGCAGTACTTC.

As concerns this clone: The sample contains more than one DNA sequence encoding this CDR3. The chain is built from TRBV7-2 and TRBJ1-3; TRBD1 matches 8 bases. Germline CDR1 reads SGHTA; CDR2 reads FQGNSA. CDR3 length: 14 amino acids. The trim removed 4 bases at V and 2 bases at J, leaving 1 base unmatched. CDR3 in amino acids: CASSSDRAGNTIYF. CDR3 DNA sequence: TGTGCCAGCAGCTCGGACAGGGCTGGAAACACCATATATTTT. The full variable domain, in which reference TRBV7-2 and TRBJ1-3 provide the parts outside the CDR3, is GAGVSQSPSNKVTEKGKDVELRCDPISGHTALYWYRQSLGQGLEFLIYFQGNSAPDKSGLPSDRFSAERTGGSVSTLTIQRTQQEDSAVYLCASSSDRAGNTIYFGEGSWLTVV.

This clone was seen only a few times. CDR3 bases: TGTGCCAGCAGTTTATTGCACAGTTCGAACACTGAAGCTTTCTTT. Translated: CASSLLHSSNTEAFF. V gene TRBV28 combines with J gene TRBJ1-1, with no clear D. The CDR3 is 15 amino acids. Germline V gene data show CDR1 as MDHEN and CDR2 as SYDVKM. The V gene lost 1 base and the J gene lost 1 base, with 10 bases spanning the gap.

CDR3 loop: CASSVGGGVGTGELFF. The DNA of the CDR3 is TGTGCCAGCAGCGTAGGGGGAGGGGTCGGCACCGGGGAGCTGTTTTTT. The chain recombines TRBV9 with TRBJ2-2, with TRBD2 matching over 7 bases. V dropped 0 bases and J dropped 4; count of bases not matched to a gene: 6. The CDR3 is 16 residues long. Looked up from germline, CDR1 is SGDLS and CDR2 is YYNGEE.

The chain couples TRBV6-1 to TRBJ2-2, with 9 bases matching TRBD1. V shed 7 bases and J 6 bases; nucleotides not matched to a gene: 3. CDR1 is MNHNS and CDR2 is SASEGT in the germline V gene. This CDR3 spans 13 amino acids. The CDR3 sequence is CASKDRGPGELFF. DNA for the CDR3: TGTGCCAGCAAGGACAGGGGTCCCGGGGAGCTGTTTTTT.

The rearrangement uses TRBV5-1 and TRBJ1-1; D ambiguous. Germline CDR1 reads SGHRS; CDR2 reads YFSETQ. This CDR3 region has 16 residues. The V end was cut by 0 bases, the J end by 0 bases, with 12 bases between. The CDR3 DNA follows: TGCGCCAGCAGCTTGGCGCACCCTGGCATGAACACTGAAGCTTTCTTT. It is translated as CASSLAHPGMNTEAFF.

The chain is built from TRBV2 and TRBJ2-2, with 7 bases matching TRBD1. The length of the CDR3 is 17 residues. Germline CDR1 SNHLY, CDR2 FYNNEI. V trimming: 5 bases; J trimming: 4 bases; junction bases outside the gene matches: 13. As DNA, the CDR3 is TGTGCCAGCAGTTCCCAGCCGGGACAGCGGCCCACCGGGGAGCTGTTTTTT. Its protein product is CASSSQPGQRPTGELFF. Full variable domain (outside the CDR3, taken from reference TRBV2 and TRBJ2-2): EPEVTQTPSHQVTQMGQEVILRCVPISNHLYFYWYRQILGQKVEFLVSFYNNEISEKSEIFDDQFSVERPDGSNFTLKIRSTKLEDSAMYFCASSSQPGQRPTGELFFGEGSRLTVL.

V and J are TRBV4-3 and TRBJ2-3, with TRBD1 identical over 9 bases. With 2 bases clipped from V and 5 bases from J, the junction kept 11 bases outside the gene matches. Germline CDR1 LGHNA, CDR2 YSLEER. The CDR3 spans 17 residues. The CDR3 sequence: CASSQIVQGAGGDTQYF. In DNA, the CDR3 is TGCGCCAGCAGCCAAATTGTACAGGGGGCCGGGGGAGATACGCAGTATTTT.

The table lists this clone with a count of one. The chain is built from TRBV5-1 and TRBJ2-7; TRBD2 matches 9 bases. With 5 bases clipped from V and 3 bases from J, the junction kept 6 bases outside the gene matches. The CDR3 totals 14 residues. CDR1 and CDR2 from the germline V gene are SGHRS and YFSETQ. In nucleotides, the CDR3 is TGCGCCAGCAGACAGGAGCGGGGGGTCTACGAGCAGTACTTC. Residues: CASRQERGVYEQYF. Full variable domain (rest looked up from reference TRBV5-1 and TRBJ2-7): KAGVTQTPRYLIKTRGQQVTLSCSPISGHRSVSWYQQTPGQGLQFLFEYFSETQRNKGNFPGRFSGRQFSNSRSEMNVSTLELGDSALYLCASRQERGVYEQYFGPGTRLTVT.

This clone is a singleton in its sample. This specimen includes other DNA sequences encoding the same CDR3. This rearrangement joins TRBV5-1 to TRBJ1-1, with D uncertain. Per germline, CDR1 SGHRS and CDR2 YFSETQ. This CDR3 is 14 amino acids long. Trimming removed 0 bases at V and 2 bases at J, with 8 bases between. The CDR3 nucleotides are TGCGCCAGCAGCTTGGCTGGTGGAAACACTGAAGCTTTCTTT. Protein product: CASSLAGGNTEAFF.

This clone was seen a few times. V gene TRBV2 combines with J gene TRBJ1-1; perhaps TRBD1 as D (6 bases). The V and J ends lost 7 bases and 6 bases respectively, with 18 bases between them. CDR3 length equals 14 residues. Germline CDR1 SNHLY, CDR2 FYNNEI. The CDR3 region has the DNA TGTGCCAGCAATATGGTATCCGGACAGTCTGAAGCTTTCTTT. Translation: CASNMVSGQSEAFF.

The V call is TRBV4-2, the J call TRBJ2-5; TRBD2 aligns across 14 bases. Trimming cost V 2 bases and J 3 bases; bases outside gene matches: 5. Germline V gene data show CDR1 as LGHNA and CDR2 as YNFKEQ. This CDR3 spans 17 amino acids. CDR3 residues: CASSQPRLAGGEETQYF. The DNA of the CDR3 is TGTGCCAGCAGCCAACCTAGACTAGCGGGGGGGGAAGAGACCCAGTACTTC.

This clone was observed a handful of times. Other DNA sequences of this sample code for an identical CDR3. The rearrangement uses TRBV28 and TRBJ1-2; D is ambiguous. Germline V gene lookup returns CDR1 MDHEN and CDR2 SYDVKM. V lost 3 bases and J 8 bases, leaving 10 bases between the germline ends. The CDR3 is made up of 12 amino acids. CDR3 sequence: CASSFRGWGYTF. The CDR3 region has the DNA TGTGCCAGCAGTTTCCGGGGTTGGGGCTACACCTTC.

The V call is TRBV9, the J call TRBJ1-1; no clear D. The V and J ends lost 0 bases and 0 bases respectively, with 12 bases between them. From germline, CDR1 is SGDLS and CDR2 YYNGEE. The CDR3 spans 16 residues. CDR3 sequence reads: CASSVAPRGMNTEAFF. The CDR3 bases are TGTGCCAGCAGCGTAGCTCCCCGGGGTATGAACACTGAAGCTTTCTTT. Variable domain in full (rest from reference TRBV9 and TRBJ1-1): DSGVTQTPKHLITATGQRVTLRCSPRSGDLSVYWYQQSLDQGLQFLIQYYNGEERAKGNILERFSAQQFPDLHSELNLSSLELGDSALYFCASSVAPRGMNTEAFFGQGTRLTVV.

V gene TRBV30 combines with J gene TRBJ1-1, with D hard to call. V was pared by 4 bases and J by 3 bases, with 15 bases between. Per the germline V gene, CDR1 is GTSNPN and CDR2 is SVGIG (reference sequence). The CDR3 contains 14 residues. CDR3: CAWMVLGSDTEAFF. The DNA for the CDR3 is TGTGCCTGGATGGTCTTGGGGTCTGACACTGAAGCTTTCTTT.

The chain is built from TRBV25-1 and TRBJ2-5; 10 positions match TRBD2. This CDR3 is built from 17 residues. The ends lost 5 bases at V and 9 bases at J; junction bases unmatched: 18. Germline V gene lookup returns CDR1 MGHDK and CDR2 SYGVNS. The CDR3 DNA is TGTGCCAGCAGTAAAAGCGGGGGGGCCCGGGCAGGGGTCGCCCAGTACTTC. Protein sequence: CASSKSGGARAGVAQYF.